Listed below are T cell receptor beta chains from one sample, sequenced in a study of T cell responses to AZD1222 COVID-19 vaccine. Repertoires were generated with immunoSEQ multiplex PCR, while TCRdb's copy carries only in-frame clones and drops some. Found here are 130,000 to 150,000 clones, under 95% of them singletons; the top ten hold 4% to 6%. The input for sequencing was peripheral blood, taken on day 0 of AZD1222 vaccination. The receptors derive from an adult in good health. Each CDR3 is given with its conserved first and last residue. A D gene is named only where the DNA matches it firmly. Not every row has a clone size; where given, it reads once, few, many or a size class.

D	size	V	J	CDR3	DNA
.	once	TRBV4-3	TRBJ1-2	CASSPRVSNYGYTF	TGCGCCAGCAGCCCAAGGGTTTCTAACTATGGCTACACCTTC
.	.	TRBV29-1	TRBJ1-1	CSVSRVGDTEAFF	TGCAGCGTTTCGAGAGTGGGAGACACTGAAGCTTTCTTT
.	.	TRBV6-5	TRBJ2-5	CASSPREYQETQYF	TGTGCCAGCAGCCCGCGTGAGTACCAAGAGACCCAGTACTTC
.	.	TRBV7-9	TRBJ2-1	CASRRLEPALYGEQFF	TGTGCCAGCAGGAGACTAGAGCCCGCGCTTTACGGTGAGCAGTTCTTC
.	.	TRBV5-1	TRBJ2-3	CASSSTGTETDTQYF	TGCGCCAGCAGCTCGACCGGGACCGAGACAGATACGCAGTATTTT
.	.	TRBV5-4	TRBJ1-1	CASSRIGVANTEAFF	TGTGCCAGCAGTCGCATCGGGGTGGCGAACACTGAAGCTTTCTTT
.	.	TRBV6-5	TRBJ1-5	CASKRGNPQPQHF	TGTGCCAGCAAGCGGGGCAACCCTCAGCCCCAGCATTTT
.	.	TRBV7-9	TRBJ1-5	CASSNRGGVNQPQHF	TGTGCCAGCAGCAACCGAGGGGGGGTTAATCAGCCCCAGCATTTT
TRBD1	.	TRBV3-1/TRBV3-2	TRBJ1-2	CASSQAGGGYTF	TGTGCCAGCAGCCAAGCAGGGGGTGGCTACACCTTC
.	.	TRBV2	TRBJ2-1	CASSGQGSNEQFF	TGTGCCAGCAGTGGCCAGGGGAGCAATGAGCAGTTCTTC
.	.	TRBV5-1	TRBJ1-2	CASSLAAGVGYTF	TGCGCCAGCAGCTTGGCGGCAGGGGTCGGCTACACCTTC
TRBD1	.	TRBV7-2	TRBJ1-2	CASSFDRVAGYTF	TGTGCCAGCAGTTTTGACAGGGTAGCGGGCTACACCTTC
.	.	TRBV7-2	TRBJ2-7	CASSSGLIPYEQYF	TGTGCCAGCAGCTCGGGACTCATCCCCTACGAGCAGTACTTC
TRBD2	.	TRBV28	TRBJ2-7	CAISGIAGGSSYEQYF	TGTGCCATTTCGGGGATAGCGGGGGGGAGCTCCTACGAGCAGTACTTC
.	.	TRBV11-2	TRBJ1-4	CASSLVGGGSEKLFF	TGTGCCAGCAGCTTGGTGGGGGGGGGTTCCGAAAAACTGTTTTTT
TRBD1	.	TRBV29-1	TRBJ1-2	CSALGQGYGYTF	TGCAGCGCCCTTGGACAGGGCTATGGCTACACCTTC
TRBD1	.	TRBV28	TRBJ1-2	CASSPSGTGVAGYGYTF	TGTGCCAGCAGCCCCTCAGGGACAGGGGTAGCAGGCTATGGCTACACCTTC
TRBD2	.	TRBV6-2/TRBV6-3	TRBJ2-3	CASSPRPGGGFTDTQYF	TGTGCCAGCAGTCCCCGTCCCGGGGGGGGATTCACAGATACGCAGTATTTT
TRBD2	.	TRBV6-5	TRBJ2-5	CASSRAGGLQETQYF	TGTGCCAGCAGTCGAGCGGGAGGTCTCCAAGAGACCCAGTACTTC
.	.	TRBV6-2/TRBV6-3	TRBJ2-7	CASSYVGEQYF	TGTGCCAGCAGTTACGTGGGGGAGCAGTACTTC
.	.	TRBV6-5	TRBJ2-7	CASRPREGAYEQYF	TGTGCCAGCAGGCCCAGGGAAGGGGCCTACGAGCAGTACTTC
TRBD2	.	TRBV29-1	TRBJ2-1	CSVTASGRVNEQFF	TGCAGCGTGACGGCCAGCGGGAGGGTGAATGAGCAGTTCTTC
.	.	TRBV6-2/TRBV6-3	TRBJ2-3	CASSQFRGAADTQYF	TGTGCCAGCAGTCAATTTCGAGGGGCCGCAGATACGCAGTATTTT
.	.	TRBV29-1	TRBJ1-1	CSVERGPEAFF	TGCAGCGTAGAACGTGGGCCTGAAGCTTTCTTT
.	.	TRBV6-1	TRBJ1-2	CASSEMGMGDYGYTF	TGTGCCAGCAGTGAAATGGGGATGGGGGACTATGGCTACACCTTC
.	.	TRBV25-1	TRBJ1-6	CASSEPPVWTPGGSPLHF	TGTGCCAGCAGTGAGCCCCCGGTTTGGACCCCGGGTGGATCACCCCTCCACTTT
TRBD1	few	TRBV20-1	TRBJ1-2	CSASRAGTGIRGYTF	TGCAGTGCTAGTCGAGCCGGGACAGGGATACGAGGCTACACCTTC
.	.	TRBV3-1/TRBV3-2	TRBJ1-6	CASSQPRNSPLHF	TGTGCCAGCAGCCAACCCAGGAATTCACCCCTCCACTTT
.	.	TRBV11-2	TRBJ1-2	CASSLVRGGYGYTF	TGTGCCAGCAGCTTAGTTAGGGGTGGTTATGGCTACACCTTC
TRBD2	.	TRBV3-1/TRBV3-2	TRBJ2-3	CASSQAARLAGGLDTQYF	TGTGCCAGCAGCCAAGCGGCAAGACTAGCGGGGGGGCTGGATACGCAGTATTTT
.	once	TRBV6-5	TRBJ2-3	CASSYSSPDTQYF	TGTGCCAGCAGTTACTCGTCCCCAGATACGCAGTATTTT
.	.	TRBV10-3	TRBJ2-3	CAIRTQYF	TGTGCCATCAGAACTCAGTATTTT
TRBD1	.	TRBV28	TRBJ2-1	CASGGQGPPDEQFF	TGTGCCAGCGGGGGACAGGGGCCCCCCGATGAGCAGTTCTTC
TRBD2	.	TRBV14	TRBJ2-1	CASSRLAESYNEQFF	TGTGCCAGCAGCCGGCTAGCGGAGTCCTACAATGAGCAGTTCTTC
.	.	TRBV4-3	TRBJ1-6	CASSQDWAGNSPLHF	TGCGCCAGCAGCCAAGATTGGGCGGGAAATTCACCCCTCCACTTT